These T cell receptor beta chains were read from a single sample in a study of blood T cell repertoires in COVID-19. TCRdb's copy holds only in-frame clones and misses some; the assay was immunoSEQ multiplex PCR. The table shows around 300,000 clones, with approximately 86% occurring only once. Sequencing was carried out using peripheral blood. The receptors originated from a woman in her fifties or sixties with active or convalescent COVID-19. Each CDR3 is given with its conserved first and last residue. A D gene is named only where the DNA matches it firmly. Clone size is given for some rows only: seen once, a few or many times, or a class if the clone is expanded.

D: NA
size: NA
V: TRBV11-2
J: TRBJ1-1
CDR3: CASSRGGPNTEAFF
DNA: TGTGCCAGCAGCCGCGGGGGGCCGAACACTGAAGCTTTCTTT

D: NA
size: few
V: TRBV5-1
J: TRBJ2-6
CDR3: CASSSRGTALSGANVLTF
DNA: TGCGCCAGCAGCTCCCGGGGGACAGCCCTCTCTGGGGCCAACGTCCTGACTTTC

D: TRBD2
size: NA
V: TRBV7-3
J: TRBJ2-2
CDR3: CASTGAAGGPRELFF
DNA: TGTGCCAGCACCGGTGCGGCGGGAGGGCCCCGGGAGCTGTTTTTT

D: NA
size: NA
V: TRBV12-3/TRBV12-4
J: TRBJ1-3
CDR3: CASSSRNTIYF
DNA: TGTGCCAGCAGTTCTAGAAACACCATATATTTT

D: NA
size: NA
V: TRBV7-2
J: TRBJ2-1
CDR3: CASSPGRSYNEQFF
DNA: TGTGCCAGCAGCCCGGGTCGCTCCTACAATGAGCAGTTCTTC

D: TRBD1
size: NA
V: TRBV28
J: TRBJ1-2
CDR3: CASSPPHRGGYGYTF
DNA: TGTGCCAGCAGTCCCCCCCACAGGGGTGGGTATGGCTACACCTTC

D: TRBD1
size: NA
V: TRBV5-1
J: TRBJ1-1
CDR3: CASSSFFDRVNTEAFF
DNA: TGCGCCAGCAGCTCATTTTTCGACAGGGTCAACACTGAAGCTTTCTTT

D: NA
size: NA
V: TRBV5-8
J: TRBJ1-2
CDR3: CASSLVGRENYGYTF
DNA: TGTGCCAGCAGCTTGGTGGGGAGGGAAAACTATGGCTACACCTTC

D: TRBD1
size: NA
V: TRBV6-5
J: TRBJ1-6
CDR3: CASSPDRGYNSPLHF
DNA: TGTGCCAGCAGCCCGGACAGGGGATACAATTCACCCCTCCACTTT

D: NA
size: once
V: TRBV11-2
J: TRBJ1-4
CDR3: CASSAGDFGWGEKLFF
DNA: TGTGCCAGCAGCGCGGGGGACTTCGGATGGGGAGAAAAACTGTTTTTT

D: TRBD1
size: NA
V: TRBV24-1
J: TRBJ1-2
CDR3: CATSDLGQGYGYTF
DNA: TGTGCCACCAGTGATTTAGGACAGGGCTATGGCTACACCTTC

D: NA
size: NA
V: TRBV6-1
J: TRBJ2-3
CDR3: CASSESPHSSDTQYF
DNA: TGTGCCAGCAGTGAATCGCCCCACAGCTCAGATACGCAGTATTTT

D: TRBD1
size: NA
V: TRBV28
J: TRBJ1-1
CDR3: CASSFSGQGNTEAFF
DNA: TGTGCCAGCAGTTTTTCGGGACAGGGGAACACTGAAGCTTTCTTT

D: TRBD1
size: NA
V: TRBV7-2
J: TRBJ1-2
CDR3: CASSPPGQGAGGYTF
DNA: TGTGCCAGCAGCCCCCCGGGACAGGGGGCGGGTGGCTACACCTTC

D: TRBD1
size: NA
V: TRBV2
J: TRBJ2-2
CDR3: CASTFDRVDTGELFF
DNA: TGTGCCAGCACCTTCGACAGGGTTGATACCGGGGAGCTGTTTTTT

D: NA
size: NA
V: TRBV2
J: TRBJ1-5
CDR3: CASSGSFSNQPQHF
DNA: TGTGCCAGCAGTGGCAGTTTCAGCAATCAGCCCCAGCATTTT

D: NA
size: NA
V: TRBV18
J: TRBJ1-1
CDR3: CASSPTGTQRNTEAFF
DNA: TGTGCCAGCTCCCCCACTGGGACACAAAGGAACACTGAAGCTTTCTTT

D: NA
size: few
V: TRBV5-4
J: TRBJ1-1
CDR3: CASSGGILNTEAFF
DNA: TGTGCCAGCAGCGGAGGGATTTTGAACACTGAAGCTTTCTTT

D: NA
size: NA
V: TRBV5-6
J: TRBJ2-7
CDR3: CASSSPRRDIYYEQYF
DNA: TGTGCCAGCAGCTCCCCGCGACGGGACATCTACTACGAGCAGTACTTC

D: NA
size: NA
V: TRBV2
J: TRBJ2-1
CDR3: CASSGNRELFF
DNA: TGTGCCAGCAGTGGCAACAGGGAGCTGTTCTTC

D: TRBD1
size: NA
V: TRBV20-1
J: TRBJ2-3
CDR3: CSASRGNRGENTDTQYF
DNA: TGCAGTGCTAGTAGGGGCAACAGGGGCGAAAACACAGATACGCAGTATTTT

D: NA
size: NA
V: TRBV3-1/TRBV3-2
J: TRBJ1-5
CDR3: CASSQGSNSNQPQHF
DNA: TGTGCCAGCAGCCAAGGTAGCAATAGCAATCAGCCCCAGCATTTT

D: TRBD1
size: NA
V: TRBV10-2
J: TRBJ1-2
CDR3: CASLRDSYGYTF
DNA: TGCGCCAGCTTACGGGACAGCTATGGCTACACCTTC

D: NA
size: few
V: TRBV18
J: TRBJ2-7
CDR3: CASSPRSGYEQYF
DNA: TGTGCCAGCTCCCCTCGTAGCGGCTACGAGCAGTACTTC